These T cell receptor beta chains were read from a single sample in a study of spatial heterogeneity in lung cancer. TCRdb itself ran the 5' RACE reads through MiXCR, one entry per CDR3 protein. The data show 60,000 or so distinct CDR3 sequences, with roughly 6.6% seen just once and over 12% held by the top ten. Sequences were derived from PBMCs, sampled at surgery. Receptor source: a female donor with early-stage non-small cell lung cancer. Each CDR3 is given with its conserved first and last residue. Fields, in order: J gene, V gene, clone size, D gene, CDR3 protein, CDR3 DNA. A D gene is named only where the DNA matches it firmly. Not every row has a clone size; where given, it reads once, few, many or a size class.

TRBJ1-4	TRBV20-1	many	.	CSARILRGGRINEKLFF	TGCAGTGCTAGGATTCTAAGGGGGGGACGGATAAATGAAAAACTGTTTTTT
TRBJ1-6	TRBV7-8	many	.	CASSLASGNSPLHF	TGTGCCAGCAGCTTAGCGTCGGGGAATTCACCCCTCCACTTT
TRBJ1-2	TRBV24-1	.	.	CATSDGGRGYTF	TGTGCCACCAGTGATGGCGGGAGAGGCTACACCTTC
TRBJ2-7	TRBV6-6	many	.	CASRGLASSYEQYF	TGTGCCAGCAGGGGGTTGGCGAGCTCCTACGAGCAGTACTTC
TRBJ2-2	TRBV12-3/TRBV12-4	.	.	CASSSSTGIGELFF	TGTGCCAGCAGTTCCTCTACAGGCATCGGGGAGCTGTTTTTT
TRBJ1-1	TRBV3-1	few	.	CASSPPMGGSRSTEAFF	TGTGCCAGCAGCCCCCCAATGGGGGGAAGTAGGTCCACTGAAGCTTTCTTT
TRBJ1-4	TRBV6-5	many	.	CASGRGGEKLFF	TGTGCCAGCGGCAGGGGTGGGGAAAAACTGTTTTTT
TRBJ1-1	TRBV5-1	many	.	CASSLAATDTEAFF	TGCGCCAGCAGCTTGGCGGCCACCGACACTGAAGCTTTCTTT
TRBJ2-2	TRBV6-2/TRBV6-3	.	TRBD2	CASSSLAVSNTGELFF	TGTGCCAGCAGTTCACTAGCGGTCTCAAACACCGGGGAGCTGTTTTTT
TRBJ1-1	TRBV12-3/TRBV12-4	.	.	CASPKGGLSEAFF	TGTGCCAGCCCGAAGGGAGGGCTCTCTGAAGCTTTCTTT
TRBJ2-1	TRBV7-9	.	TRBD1	CASSLRDRSNEQFF	TGTGCCAGCAGCTTACGGGACAGATCCAATGAGCAGTTCTTC
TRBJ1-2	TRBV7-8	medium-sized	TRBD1	CASSSTGGKNYGYTF	TGTGCCAGCAGCTCCACAGGGGGTAAAAACTATGGCTACACCTTC
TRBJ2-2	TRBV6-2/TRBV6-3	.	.	CASSWVPSTGELFF	TGTGCCAGCAGTTGGGTCCCGAGTACCGGGGAGCTGTTTTTT
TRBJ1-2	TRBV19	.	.	CASSRNPRQRAAAYGYTF	TGTGCCAGTAGTAGGAACCCTCGACAGAGAGCAGCGGCCTATGGCTACACCTTC
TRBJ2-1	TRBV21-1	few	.	CASSKEASANPHSYNEQFF	TGTGCCAGCAGCAAAGAGGCTAGCGCCAACCCTCACTCCTACAATGAGCAGTTCTTC
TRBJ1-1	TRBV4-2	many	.	CASSQDVKGEAFF	TGTGCCAGCAGCCAAGATGTGAAGGGGGAAGCTTTCTTT
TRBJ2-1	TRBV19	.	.	CASSILGDSYNEQFF	TGTGCCAGTAGTATCTTGGGGGACTCCTACAATGAGCAGTTCTTC
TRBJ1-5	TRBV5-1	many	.	CASSPGQSSNQPQHF	TGCGCCAGCAGCCCCGGACAGTCTAGCAATCAGCCCCAGCATTTT
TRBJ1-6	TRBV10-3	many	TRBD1	CAISPNRGDNSPLHF	TGTGCCATCAGTCCTAACAGGGGTGACAATTCACCCCTCCACTTT
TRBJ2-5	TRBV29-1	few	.	CSARSGGQGETQYF	TGCAGCGCCCGTAGCGGGGGACAGGGGGAGACCCAGTACTTC
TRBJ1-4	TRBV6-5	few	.	CASRSGTVREKLFF	TGTGCCAGCAGGTCCGGGACGGTAAGGGAAAAACTGTTTTTT
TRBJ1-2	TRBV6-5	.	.	CASSYHGTEYGYTF	TGTGCCAGCAGTTACCACGGGACTGAATATGGCTACACCTTC
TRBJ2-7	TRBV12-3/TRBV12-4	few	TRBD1	CASRRAGGSNEQYF	TGTGCCAGCAGAAGGGCAGGGGGCTCCAACGAGCAGTACTTC
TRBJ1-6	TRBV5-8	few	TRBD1	CASSPGGSSYNSPLHF	TGTGCCAGCAGCCCAGGGGGGAGCTCCTATAATTCACCCCTCCACTTT
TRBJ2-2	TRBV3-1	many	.	CASSQGAGTGELFF	TGTGCCAGCAGCCAAGGTGCGGGCACCGGGGAGCTGTTTTTT
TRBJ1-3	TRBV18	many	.	CASSPTGGGSGNTIYF	TGTGCCAGCTCACCAACAGGCGGAGGCTCTGGAAACACCATATATTTT
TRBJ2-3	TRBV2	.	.	CASSDEGEGTDTQYF	TGTGCCAGCAGTGATGAGGGGGAGGGCACAGATACGCAGTATTTT
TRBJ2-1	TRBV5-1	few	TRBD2	CASSLVAGLADEQFF	TGCGCCAGCAGCTTGGTGGCGGGACTAGCCGATGAGCAGTTCTTC
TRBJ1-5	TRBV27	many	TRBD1	CASSPLDRSDQPQHF	TGTGCCAGCAGTCCACTGGACAGGTCCGATCAGCCCCAGCATTTT
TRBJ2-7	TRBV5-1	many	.	CASSLGARTKVEQYF	TGCGCCAGCAGCTTGGGTGCTAGGACAAAAGTGGAGCAGTACTTC
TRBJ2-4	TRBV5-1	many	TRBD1	CASRSGQAVGNIQYF	TGCGCCAGCAGGTCCGGACAGGCGGTTGGAAACATTCAGTACTTC
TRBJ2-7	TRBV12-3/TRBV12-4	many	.	CASRAPRSSYEQYF	TGTGCCAGCAGGGCCCCCCGCTCCTCCTACGAGCAGTACTTC
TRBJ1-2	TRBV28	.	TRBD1	CASSLGQGAGYTF	TGTGCCAGCAGCTTGGGACAGGGGGCAGGCTACACCTTC
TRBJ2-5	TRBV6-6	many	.	CASSYGDSQETQYF	TGTGCCAGCAGTTACGGCGACAGCCAAGAGACCCAGTACTTC
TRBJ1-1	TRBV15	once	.	CATSSLPREVGAFF	TGTGCCACCAGCAGCCTCCCTCGGGAGGTGGGGGCTTTCTTT
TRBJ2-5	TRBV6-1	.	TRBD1	CASTWDRGRETQYF	TGTGCCAGCACCTGGGACAGGGGGCGAGAGACCCAGTACTTC
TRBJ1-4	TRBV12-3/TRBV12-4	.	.	CASSPGGGEKLFF	TGTGCCAGCAGTCCCGGGGGGGGTGAAAAACTGTTTTTT
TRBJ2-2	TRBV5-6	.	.	CASSLLGRGEELFF	TGTGCCAGCAGCTTGTTGGGCAGAGGCGAGGAGCTGTTTTTT
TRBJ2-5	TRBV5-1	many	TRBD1	CASSTGQAVIETQYF	TGCGCCAGCAGCACTGGACAGGCGGTGATAGAGACCCAGTACTTC
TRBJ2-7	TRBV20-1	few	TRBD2	CSAIASGLSDEQYF	TGCAGTGCTATAGCTAGCGGCCTTAGCGACGAGCAGTACTTC
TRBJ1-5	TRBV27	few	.	CASSLSSPLGNNQPQHF	TGTGCCAGCAGTTTATCTTCCCCCTTGGGGAACAATCAGCCCCAGCATTTT
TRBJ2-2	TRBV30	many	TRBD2	CASRLAGGRMAGELFF	TGTGCCTCCCGACTAGCGGGGGGACGGATGGCCGGGGAGCTGTTTTTT
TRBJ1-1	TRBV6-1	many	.	CASSGAGLEAFF	TGTGCCAGCAGTGGGGCGGGGCTTGAAGCTTTCTTT
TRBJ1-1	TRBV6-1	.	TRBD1	CASTVQGADEAFF	TGTGCCAGCACCGTACAGGGGGCGGATGAAGCTTTCTTT
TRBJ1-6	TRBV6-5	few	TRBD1	CASTGRTGDNSPLHF	TGTGCCAGCACAGGCAGGACAGGGGATAATTCACCCCTCCACTTT
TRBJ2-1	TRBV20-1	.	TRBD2	CSARMTSGHSYNEQFF	TGCAGTGCTCGCATGACTAGCGGGCACTCCTACAATGAGCAGTTCTTC
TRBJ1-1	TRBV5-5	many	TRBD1	CASSFRQGTEAFF	TGTGCCAGCAGCTTCCGACAGGGGACTGAAGCTTTCTTT
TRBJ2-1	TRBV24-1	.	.	CATSDLRGDNEQFF	TGTGCCACCAGTGATTTAAGGGGGGACAATGAGCAGTTCTTC
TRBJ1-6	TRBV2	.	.	CASRETGAQGSPLHF	TGTGCCAGCAGGGAGACAGGCGCCCAGGGTTCACCCCTCCACTTT
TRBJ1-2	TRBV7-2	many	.	CASSLAGTLGGYTF	TGTGCCAGCAGCTTAGCTGGCACATTGGGCGGCTACACCTTC
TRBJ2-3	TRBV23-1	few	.	CASSRPDTAPLDTQYF	TGCGCCAGCAGTCGACCGGACACAGCACCCCTGGATACGCAGTATTTT
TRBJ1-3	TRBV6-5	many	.	CASKGRSSGNTIYF	TGTGCCAGCAAGGGCCGTAGCTCTGGAAACACCATATATTTT
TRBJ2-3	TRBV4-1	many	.	CASSLPRDTQYF	TGCGCCAGCAGCCTCCCACGAGATACGCAGTATTTT
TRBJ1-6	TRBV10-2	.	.	CASSDRNSPLHF	TGCGCCAGCAGTGACAGAAATTCACCCCTCCACTTT